This T cell receptor (beta chain) was obtained from a study of T-cell reconstitution after alpha-beta-depleted transplantation in children. This clonotype was seen more than once but under ten times. What it binds is not known. Unique molecular identifiers were used to barcode this TCRbeta library. TCRdb reprocessed the PCR reads with MiXCR, giving one entry per CDR3 protein. This sample has around 960,000 distinct CDR3 sequences; around 30% occur once, and the top ten carry 25% to 35%. General study findings and limits: The high TCRbeta diversity at day 60 in some patients came from surviving recipient T cells and thymic progenitors. A year post-transplant, T-cell counts and diversity derived mostly from newly produced T cells. Expanded graft clones numbering several hundred reportedly gave rise to alpha-beta T cells about two months after transplant.

V lost 2 bases and J lost 0, with 8 bases in between. CDR3 size: 14 residues. The source was PBMCs, mostly from graft donor cells, collected 360 days after TCRalphabeta/CD19-depleted stem cell transplant. This sequence was found in a boy younger than two who had a stem cell transplant for SCID, so the T cells may come from the graft donor. The chain recombines TRBV12-3 or TRBV12-4 with TRBJ2-7; D is perhaps TRBD1 or TRBD2 (5 bases each). The CDR3 region has the DNA TGTGCCAGCAGTTTAAAGGGGAGCTCCTACGAGCAGTACTTC. Protein: CASSLKGSSYEQYF.